Below are 23 T cell receptor beta chains sequenced from a single sample in a study of cytomegalovirus exposure and HLA in healthy donors. Profiling relied on immunoSEQ multiplex PCR, and the TCRdb table lists in-frame clones only, not all of them. The sample holds roughly 98,000 clones, roughly 87% seen once. Sequenced input: PBMCs. These receptors all come from a man aged 18 to 30 in good health and CMV-seropositive.

V and J are TRBV28 and TRBJ2-7, with 10 bases aligning to TRBD1. Per germline, CDR1 MDHEN and CDR2 SYDVKM. With 4 bases clipped from V and 2 bases from J, the junction kept 5 bases outside the gene matches. The CDR3 is 15 residues long. The CDR3 sequence: CASSSPGTGAYEQYF. DNA of the CDR3: TGTGCCAGCAGTTCCCCCGGGACAGGGGCCTACGAGCAGTACTTC. Full variable domain (outside the CDR3, taken from reference TRBV28 and TRBJ2-7): DVKVTQSSRYLVKRTGEKVFLECVQDMDHENMFWYRQDPGLGLRLIYFSYDVKMKEKGDIPEGYSVSREKKERFSLILESASTNQTSMYLCASSSPGTGAYEQYFGPGTRLTVT.

The CDR3 sequence is CASSPWTGPVVTEAFF. The CDR3 DNA follows: TGTGCCAGCAGTCCCTGGACAGGGCCAGTGGTCACTGAAGCTTTCTTT. The chain employs TRBV28 and TRBJ1-1; TRBD1 agrees at 8 bases. The CDR3 runs to 16 residues. V gave up 5 bases and J gave up 4 bases; unmatched junction bases: 12. Germline V gives CDR1 MDHEN, CDR2 SYDVKM.

This clone was seen just once. This chain uses TRBV6-5 with TRBJ2-7; TRBD1 matches at 11 bases. Germline CDR1 is MNHEY and CDR2 is SVGAGI. The V and J ends lost 4 bases and 6 bases, in that order; junction bases with no gene match: 2. The CDR3 consists of 13 residues. The CDR3 spells CASSWGTGGEQYF. The CDR3 DNA sequence: TGTGCCAGCAGTTGGGGGACAGGGGGCGAGCAGTACTTC.

As for this clone: Other DNA sequences from this sample encode an identical CDR3 as well. The genes are TRBV5-1 and TRBJ2-7, with D unresolved. V was cut by 0 bases and J by 0 bases, with 10 bases left in between. Germline CDR1 is SGHRS and CDR2 is YFSETQ. The CDR3 is 15 amino acids. In DNA form, the CDR3 reads TGCGCCAGCAGCTTGGCTGCAGGTGGCTCCTACGAGCAGTACTTC. This gives the protein CASSLAAGGSYEQYF.

The chain links TRBV18 to TRBJ1-2; TRBD1 is a possible D gene (5 bases). V was cut by 3 bases and J by 0 bases, with 14 bases left in between. The CDR3 totals 16 residues. Looked up from germline, CDR1 is KGHSH and CDR2 is LQKENI. CDR3 DNA sequence: TGTGCCAGCTCACCTGGAGGGGACCTAGCTAACTATGGCTACACCTTC. Translating it yields CASSPGGDLANYGYTF.

The J gene is TRBJ2-7, the V gene TRBV7-3, with 7 bases matching TRBD2. Germline V CDR1 and CDR2: SGHTA, FQGTGA. The length of the CDR3 is 13 residues. The ends lost 5 bases at V and 3 bases at J; junction bases unmatched: 4. This CDR3 reads CASSPSGSYEQYF. CDR3 coding DNA: TGTGCCAGCAGCCCTAGCGGTAGCTACGAGCAGTACTTC.

This clone was detected a few times. The chain uses TRBV6-1 and TRBJ1-5, with D uncertain. The germline gives CDR1 MNHNS, CDR2 SASEGT. This CDR3 has 13 residues. The V and J ends lost 3 bases and 7 bases respectively, with 10 bases between them. The CDR3 nucleotides are TGTGCCAGCAGTGATGGCCTTTGGCAGCCCCAGCATTTT. Protein sequence: CASSDGLWQPQHF.

The rearrangement joins TRBV11-2 to TRBJ1-5; D may be TRBD1 (5 bases). V was shortened by 1 base and J by 2 bases, with 12 bases between the two germline ends. CDR1 and CDR2 from the germline V gene are SGHAT and FQNNGV. The CDR3 sequence is 16 residues long. CDR3 sequence reads: CASSLAVGQGNQPQHF. Here the CDR3 DNA reads TGTGCCAGCAGCTTAGCGGTGGGGCAGGGCAATCAGCCCCAGCATTTT.

The DNA for the CDR3 is TGTGCCAGCAGCCGAGCGGGGACGAGAAGAAAGGAGACCCAGTACTTC. Protein: CASSRAGTRRKETQYF. The chain links TRBV28 to TRBJ2-5; 7 nucleotides agree with TRBD2. Germline lookup yields CDR1 MDHEN and CDR2 SYDVKM. The CDR3 runs to 16 residues. After removal of 6 bases from V and 5 bases from J, the junction contained 15 bases not matched to a gene.

The chain carries TRBV27 and TRBJ1-4; 7 bases match TRBD1. Trimming took 0 bases from V and 7 from J; bases not matched to a gene: 8. The CDR3 sequence is 16 residues long. The germline gives CDR1 MNHEY, CDR2 SMNVEV (reference sequence). CDR3 DNA sequence: TGTGCCAGCAGTTTATCGATAGGACAGGTGTCTGAAAAACTGTTTTTT. This codes for CASSLSIGQVSEKLFF.

The CDR3 loop is CASRYQETQYF. The CDR3 bases are TGTGCCAGCAGGTATCAAGAGACCCAGTACTTC. The chain uses TRBV6-5 and TRBJ2-5, with D unresolved. The CDR3 consists of 11 residues. From germline, CDR1 is MNHEY and CDR2 SVGAGI. The V end was cut by 6 bases, the J end by 2 bases, with 4 bases between.

V is TRBV4-2 and J is TRBJ2-2; no clear D gene. V lost 4 bases and J lost 4, with 7 bases in between. The CDR3 extends over 13 amino acids. Per the germline V gene, CDR1 is LGHNA and CDR2 is YNFKEQ. The CDR3 sequence is CASSPVTTGELFF. For the CDR3, the DNA is TGTGCCAGCAGCCCGGTTACCACCGGGGAGCTGTTTTTT.

The gene calls are TRBV6-5 and TRBJ1-1, with a weak D call TRBD1 (6 bases). Germline CDR1 MNHEY, CDR2 SVGAGI. Trimming cost V 2 bases and J 5 bases, with 12 bases left between them. The CDR3 contains 14 residues. Here the CDR3 reads CASSYRGARTEAFF. CDR3 sequence (DNA): TGTGCCAGCAGTTACCGGGGGGCCCGGACTGAAGCTTTCTTT.

The chain links TRBV11-2 to TRBJ2-7; TRBD1 aligns across 8 bases. Looked up from germline, CDR1 is SGHAT and CDR2 is FQNNGV. CDR3 length equals 14 residues. Trimming cost V 5 bases and J 4 bases; bases outside gene matches: 7. The CDR3 region is CASSRGQVIYEQYF. In nucleotides, the CDR3 is TGTGCCAGCAGCCGGGGACAGGTGATTTACGAGCAGTACTTC.

The chain carries TRBV6-5 and TRBJ2-7, with D possibly being TRBD1 (6 bases). CDR1 is MNHEY and CDR2 is SVGAGI in the germline V gene. This CDR3 has 14 residues. Trimming took off 7 bases at V and 0 bases at J, with 13 bases between the two ends. The CDR3 sequence is CASTDADSSYEQYF. As DNA, the CDR3 is TGTGCCAGCACCGACGCGGACAGCTCCTACGAGCAGTACTTC.

The gene calls are TRBV7-9 and TRBJ1-5; 9 nucleotides line up with TRBD1. The CDR3 is 15 amino acids. The germline V gene encodes CDR1 SEHNR and CDR2 FQNEAQ (reference sequence). The J segment lost 6 bases and the V segment lost 5 bases, leaving 8 bases of the junction unmatched. The CDR3 nucleotides are TGTGCCAGCAGCGCTACAGGGGGCGCAGGTCAGCCCCAGCATTTT. This sequence encodes CASSATGGAGQPQHF.

The chain links TRBV15 to TRBJ2-1; perhaps TRBD2 as D (7 bases). Germline V gives CDR1 LNHNV, CDR2 YYDKDF (reference sequence). Trimming cost V 1 base and J 3 bases, with 16 bases left between them. This CDR3 region has 17 residues. The CDR3 loop is CATSRGGGASGYNEQFF. CDR3 sequence (DNA): TGTGCCACCAGCAGAGGTGGGGGGGCTAGCGGCTACAATGAGCAGTTCTTC.

The table lists this clone with a few counts. The chain recombines TRBV7-9 with TRBJ2-1, with a tentative D call TRBD2 (6 bases). The CDR3 is 15 residues long. Per the germline V gene, CDR1 is SEHNR and CDR2 is FQNEAQ (reference sequence). V lost 4 bases and J lost 1, with 11 bases in between. CDR3 region: CASSSGSGSYNEQFF. CDR3 bases: TGTGCCAGCAGCTCAGGAAGCGGGTCCTACAATGAGCAGTTCTTC. Together with reference TRBV7-9 and TRBJ2-1, the CDR3 gives the full variable domain: DTGVSQNPRHKITKRGQNVTFRCDPISEHNRLYWYRQTLGQGPEFLTYFQNEAQLEKSRLLSDRFSAERPKGSFSTLEIQRTEQGDSAMYLCASSSGSGSYNEQFFGPGTRLTVL.

The rearrangement links TRBV4-3 to TRBJ1-4, with 8 bases aligning to TRBD1. The CDR3 is 14 amino acids. The ends lost 5 bases at V and 8 bases at J; junction bases unmatched: 7. Germline lookup yields CDR1 LGHNA and CDR2 YSLEER. CDR3 nucleotide sequence: TGCGCCAGCAGCGAAGGGACAGGAGGGGAAAAACTGTTTTTT. It yields the protein CASSEGTGGEKLFF.

The V and J genes are TRBV7-6 and TRBJ1-6, with D possibly matching TRBD1 (6 bases). Germline V gene data show CDR1 as SGHVS and CDR2 as FNYEAQ. CDR3 length: 16 amino acids. The germline V and J ends were trimmed by 5 bases and 6 bases, with 17 bases remaining between them. CDR3 loop: CASSQGTAGVNSPLHF. The DNA of the CDR3 is TGTGCCAGCAGCCAAGGGACGGCAGGGGTTAATTCACCCCTCCACTTT.

The rearrangement joins TRBV10-2 to TRBJ2-1; 7 nucleotides align to TRBD2. This CDR3 comprises 16 residues. With 2 bases clipped from V and 5 bases from J, the junction kept 9 bases outside the gene matches. Per the germline V gene, CDR1 is WSHSY and CDR2 is SAAADI. CDR3 in amino acids: CASSEVMPSGDNEQFF. In nucleotides, the CDR3 is TGCGCCAGCAGTGAGGTAATGCCTAGCGGTGACAATGAGCAGTTCTTC.

This sequence joins TRBV27 and TRBJ1-1, with 8 bases aligning to TRBD1. Germline lookup yields CDR1 MNHEY and CDR2 SMNVEV (reference sequence). The CDR3 is 15 residues long. The trim removed 2 bases at V and 0 bases at J, leaving 2 bases unmatched. The CDR3 region has the DNA TGTGCCAGCAGTTTAGGGACAGGTCTGAACACTGAAGCTTTCTTT. This sequence encodes CASSLGTGLNTEAFF.

The CDR3 DNA follows: TGTGCCACCAGCCGCGGGAGGGCGAATGAGCAGTTCTTC. As protein: CATSRGRANEQFF. The chain links TRBV15 to TRBJ2-1; 9 nucleotides align to TRBD2. Per the germline V gene, CDR1 is LNHNV and CDR2 is YYDKDF (reference sequence). Trimming removed 5 bases from V and 7 bases from J; junction bases left unmatched: 3. The CDR3 spans 13 residues.